This T cell receptor beta chain was sequenced in a study of OX40 agonist ivuxolimab in advanced cancers. Study conclusions and caveats: People who partly responded at 0.1-3.0 mg/kg had some of the least clonal expansion seen.

Comments on this clone: Its antigen is still unknown.

V shed 2 bases and J shed 0 bases, with 22 bases lying between them. This CDR3 is 20 amino acids long. Germline V CDR1 and CDR2: KGHSH, LQKENI. TCRdb keeps only in-frame clones here, not all; method: immunoSEQ multiplex PCR. The sample contains more than 100,000 clones, 80% to 90% of which appear only once. This TCR was recovered from an adult with an advanced solid tumor such as melanoma, head and neck, liver or kidney cancer. This chain joins TRBV18 and TRBJ2-2, with D tentatively TRBD2 (5 bases). The starting material was CD4+ or CD8+ T cells sorted from blood, obtained in a trial of the OX40 agonist ivuxolimab. CDR3 protein: CASSPTKERRIHTNTGELFF. In nucleotides, the CDR3 is TGTGCCAGCTCACCAACCAAGGAGCGGCGGATCCATACGAACACCGGGGAGCTGTTTTTT.